This TCR beta chain was obtained from a study of glioma-infiltrating T cells. Amplification of TCR alpha and beta CDR3 regions from RNA used iRepertoire nested multiplex PCR. TCRdb used MiXCR to reprocess the multiplex PCR reads, holding one entry per CDR3 protein. The sample has about 94,000 distinct CDR3 sequences, 20% to 25% seen once; the top ten hold more than 6.5%. The CDR3 is 15 amino acids. CDR1 and CDR2 (germline): SEHNR, FQNEAQ (reference sequence). V trimming: 3 bases; J trimming: 8 bases; junction bases outside the gene matches: 10. Whole-study findings and limits: CDR3 overlap between tissue and blood was very small.

This clonotype showed up many times. Antigen: not known. Sequenced material: glioma tissue, nonneoplastic brain tissue, or PBMCs (not recorded which). The chain employs TRBV7-9 and TRBJ2-1, with 7 bases that match TRBD2. The source of this sequence is a human donor with low-grade glioma or glioblastoma, undergoing nonglioma brain surgery, or in good health (not recorded which). CDR3 sequence: CASSFEAGNVDEQFF. The CDR3 nucleotides are TGTGCCAGCAGCTTCGAAGCGGGGAATGTCGATGAGCAGTTCTTC.